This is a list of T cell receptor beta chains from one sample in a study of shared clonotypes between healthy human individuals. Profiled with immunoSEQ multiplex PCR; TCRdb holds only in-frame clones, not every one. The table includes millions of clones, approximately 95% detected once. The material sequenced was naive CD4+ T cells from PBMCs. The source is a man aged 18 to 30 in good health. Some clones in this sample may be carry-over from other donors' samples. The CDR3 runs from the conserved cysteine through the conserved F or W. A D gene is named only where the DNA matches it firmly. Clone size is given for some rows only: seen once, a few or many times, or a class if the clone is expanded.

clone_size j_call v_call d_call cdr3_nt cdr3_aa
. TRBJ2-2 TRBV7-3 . TGTGCCAGCAGCTTGGGCCGAGGGTCACACACCGGGGAGCTGTTTTTT CASSLGRGSHTGELFF
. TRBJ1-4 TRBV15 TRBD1 TGTGCCACCAGCAGAGGGGACAGAAGTAATGAAAAACTGTTTTTT CATSRGDRSNEKLFF
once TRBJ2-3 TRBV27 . TGTGCCAGCAGTCAGTTTGTTAGCACAGATACGCAGTATTTT CASSQFVSTDTQYF
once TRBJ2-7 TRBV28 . TGTGCCAGCAGTGATCGGTTGGGGGCGGGATACGAGCAGTACTTC CASSDRLGAGYEQYF
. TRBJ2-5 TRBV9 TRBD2 TGTGCCAGCAGCGTAGGGGGAGGGGTTACCCAAGAGACCCAGTACTTC CASSVGGGVTQETQYF
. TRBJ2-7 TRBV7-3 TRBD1 TGTGCCAGCAGCTTAGTGAGGACAGGGTTTGTATACGAGCAGTACTTC CASSLVRTGFVYEQYF
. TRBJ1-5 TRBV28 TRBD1 TGTGCCAGCAGTTCGGACAGGCCTAACCAGAGTCAGCCCCAGCATTTT CASSSDRPNQSQPQHF
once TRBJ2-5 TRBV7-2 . TGTGCCAGCCGGGCCGGGAGTTTAGAGACCCAGTACTTC CASRAGSLETQYF
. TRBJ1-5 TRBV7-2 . TGTGCCAGCAGCTTACAGGGTTTTAGCAATCAGCCCCAGCATTTT CASSLQGFSNQPQHF
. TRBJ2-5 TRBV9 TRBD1 TGTGCCAGCAGCCGTGGGGACAGGGGAAATCCCCAAGAGACCCAGTACTTC CASSRGDRGNPQETQYF